One sample yielded the 7 T cell receptor beta chains listed below, sequenced in a study of OX40 agonist ivuxolimab in advanced cancers. TCRdb keeps only in-frame clones here, not all; method: immunoSEQ multiplex PCR. The table has tens of thousands of clones, 88% seen once. The specimen comprised CD4+ or CD8+ T cells sorted from blood, sampled in a trial of the OX40 agonist ivuxolimab. The receptor source for this set is an adult with an advanced solid tumor such as melanoma, head and neck, liver or kidney cancer.

The chain recombines TRBV4-1 with TRBJ2-1; D is tentatively TRBD1 or TRBD2 (6 bases each). The germline CDR1 and CDR2 sequences are MGHRA and YSYEKL. The ends were cut back, 3 bases at V and 3 bases at J, with 15 bases in the middle. CDR3 length: 16 residues. The DNA for the CDR3 is TGCGCCAGCAGCCAGGCCCGGGGGCCCGGCTACAATGAGCAGTTCTTC. It yields the protein CASSQARGPGYNEQFF.

The chain's CDR3 is CASTLQWGRMNTEAFF. CDR3 coding DNA: TGTGCCAGCACTCTCCAGTGGGGCAGGATGAACACTGAAGCTTTCTTT. J is TRBJ1-1 and V is TRBV27; tentatively, D is TRBD1 (5 bases). Germline CDR1 MNHEY, CDR2 SMNVEV (reference sequence). The V end lost 7 bases, the J end lost 0 bases, and 18 bases lay between the germline ends. The CDR3 covers 16 residues.

This sequence joins TRBV28 and TRBJ2-3, with 8 bases identical to TRBD1. Germline V gene data show CDR1 as MDHEN and CDR2 as SYDVKM. This CDR3 comprises 15 residues. The V and J ends lost 5 bases and 1 base, in that order; junction bases with no gene match: 5. The CDR3 DNA sequence: TGTGCCAGCAGTCTTCCGGGACAGGGCACAGATACGCAGTATTTT. It is translated as CASSLPGQGTDTQYF.

This clone appeared once. The chain joins TRBV5-5 to TRBJ2-3; tentatively, D is TRBD2 (6 bases). V gave up 0 bases and J gave up 2 bases, with 13 bases separating them. The CDR3 runs to 16 residues. The V gene's germline CDR1 is SGHKS and CDR2 YYEKEE (reference sequence). The CDR3 DNA reads as TGTGCCAGCAGCTTGGGGGCGGGACGACTCACAGATACGCAGTATTTT. This translates into CASSLGAGRLTDTQYF. The entire variable domain, with the rest obtained from reference TRBV5-5 and TRBJ2-3, is as follows: DAGVTQSPTHLIKTRGQQVTLRCSPISGHKSVSWYQQVLGQGPQFIFQYYEKEERGRGNFPDRFSARQFPNYSSELNVNALLLGDSALYLCASSLGAGRLTDTQYFGPGTRLTVL.

The genes are TRBV9 and TRBJ2-1; 8 bases fit TRBD2. V lost 7 bases and J lost 5; bases outside the gene matches: 2. CDR1 is SGDLS, CDR2 YYNGEE, per germline. There are 12 residues in the CDR3. In DNA, the CDR3 is TGTGCCAGCGGGACTAGTGACAATGAGCAGTTCTTC. Encoded protein: CASGTSDNEQFF.

The chain recombines TRBV11-2 with TRBJ2-7, with unresolved D. The CDR3 runs 10 residues. V lost 5 bases to trimming and J lost 5 bases, with 4 bases between them. Germline V gene lookup returns CDR1 SGHAT and CDR2 FQNNGV. The CDR3 DNA is TGTGCCAGCAGCCTCCACGAGCAGTACTTC. It translates to CASSLHEQYF.

The V gene is TRBV5-1, the J gene TRBJ1-3; tentatively, D is TRBD1 (6 bases). The ends were cut back, 0 bases at V and 0 bases at J, with 10 bases in the middle. The CDR3 is made up of 16 amino acids. Per the germline V gene, CDR1 is SGHRS and CDR2 is YFSETQ. CDR3 sequence (DNA): TGCGCCAGCAGCTTGGCTGGACAGAGCTCTGGAAACACCATATATTTT. Translating it yields CASSLAGQSSGNTIYF.